This TCR beta chain was found in a study of regulatory T cells in long-lasting Graves disease. Arm-PCR of CDR3 regions and iRepertoire HTBI primers were used to build TCR beta libraries. TCRdb re-derived calls from the multiplex PCR reads in MiXCR, one entry per CDR3 protein. The sample carries some 250,000 distinct CDR3 sequences, more than 15% recorded once. Trimming pared 7 bases from V and 5 bases from J, leaving 15 bases between. CDR1 and CDR2 from the germline V gene are MNHNS and SASEGT. CDR3 size: 14 residues. Time point noted: newly diagnosed GD, antithyroid drugs for less than 3 months. RNA isolated from PBMCs was used to make the TCR library. This clonotype was observed many times. These data were likewise used in another study, on T cells in Graves' hyperthyroidism and ophthalmopathy. From that paper: Subjects aged 18 to 65 presented with newly diagnosed hyperthyroidism of less than 2 months' duration. The HTBI primer set served for first-round RT-PCR of the TCR CDR3.

The rearrangement joins TRBV6-1 to TRBJ1-5, with D perhaps TRBD1 (5 bases). The material sequenced was peripheral blood mononuclear cells (PBMCs), taken at new diagnosis, from a patient treated with antithyroid drugs. This sequence was found in a woman in her 30s with Graves disease. The CDR3 region has the DNA TGTGCCAGCAAATCAACGGGGGTAGATCAGCCCCAGCATTTT. Translation gives CASKSTGVDQPQHF.